This TCR beta chain was identified in a study of T cell repertoires in ileal Crohn's disease. Background on the study: M6 samples are neoterminal ileum biopsies from postoperative colonoscopy.

The ends were cut back, 6 bases at V and 2 bases at J, with 7 bases in the middle. Germline CDR1 reads WSHSY; CDR2 reads SAAADI. The CDR3 runs 12 residues. TCRdb's copy holds only in-frame clones and misses some; the assay was immunoSEQ multiplex PCR. The data contain more than 12,000 clones, approximately 84% of them singletons. This sample's time point: neoterminal ileum biopsy at postoperative endoscopy, about 6 months after surgery. The sequence was collected from an adult with Crohn's disease. The chain joins TRBV10-2 to TRBJ1-2, with no clear D. Sequenced: ileal tissue. CDR3 sequence: CASSQANYGYTF. CDR3 nucleotides: TGCGCCAGCAGCCAGGCGAACTATGGCTACACCTTC.